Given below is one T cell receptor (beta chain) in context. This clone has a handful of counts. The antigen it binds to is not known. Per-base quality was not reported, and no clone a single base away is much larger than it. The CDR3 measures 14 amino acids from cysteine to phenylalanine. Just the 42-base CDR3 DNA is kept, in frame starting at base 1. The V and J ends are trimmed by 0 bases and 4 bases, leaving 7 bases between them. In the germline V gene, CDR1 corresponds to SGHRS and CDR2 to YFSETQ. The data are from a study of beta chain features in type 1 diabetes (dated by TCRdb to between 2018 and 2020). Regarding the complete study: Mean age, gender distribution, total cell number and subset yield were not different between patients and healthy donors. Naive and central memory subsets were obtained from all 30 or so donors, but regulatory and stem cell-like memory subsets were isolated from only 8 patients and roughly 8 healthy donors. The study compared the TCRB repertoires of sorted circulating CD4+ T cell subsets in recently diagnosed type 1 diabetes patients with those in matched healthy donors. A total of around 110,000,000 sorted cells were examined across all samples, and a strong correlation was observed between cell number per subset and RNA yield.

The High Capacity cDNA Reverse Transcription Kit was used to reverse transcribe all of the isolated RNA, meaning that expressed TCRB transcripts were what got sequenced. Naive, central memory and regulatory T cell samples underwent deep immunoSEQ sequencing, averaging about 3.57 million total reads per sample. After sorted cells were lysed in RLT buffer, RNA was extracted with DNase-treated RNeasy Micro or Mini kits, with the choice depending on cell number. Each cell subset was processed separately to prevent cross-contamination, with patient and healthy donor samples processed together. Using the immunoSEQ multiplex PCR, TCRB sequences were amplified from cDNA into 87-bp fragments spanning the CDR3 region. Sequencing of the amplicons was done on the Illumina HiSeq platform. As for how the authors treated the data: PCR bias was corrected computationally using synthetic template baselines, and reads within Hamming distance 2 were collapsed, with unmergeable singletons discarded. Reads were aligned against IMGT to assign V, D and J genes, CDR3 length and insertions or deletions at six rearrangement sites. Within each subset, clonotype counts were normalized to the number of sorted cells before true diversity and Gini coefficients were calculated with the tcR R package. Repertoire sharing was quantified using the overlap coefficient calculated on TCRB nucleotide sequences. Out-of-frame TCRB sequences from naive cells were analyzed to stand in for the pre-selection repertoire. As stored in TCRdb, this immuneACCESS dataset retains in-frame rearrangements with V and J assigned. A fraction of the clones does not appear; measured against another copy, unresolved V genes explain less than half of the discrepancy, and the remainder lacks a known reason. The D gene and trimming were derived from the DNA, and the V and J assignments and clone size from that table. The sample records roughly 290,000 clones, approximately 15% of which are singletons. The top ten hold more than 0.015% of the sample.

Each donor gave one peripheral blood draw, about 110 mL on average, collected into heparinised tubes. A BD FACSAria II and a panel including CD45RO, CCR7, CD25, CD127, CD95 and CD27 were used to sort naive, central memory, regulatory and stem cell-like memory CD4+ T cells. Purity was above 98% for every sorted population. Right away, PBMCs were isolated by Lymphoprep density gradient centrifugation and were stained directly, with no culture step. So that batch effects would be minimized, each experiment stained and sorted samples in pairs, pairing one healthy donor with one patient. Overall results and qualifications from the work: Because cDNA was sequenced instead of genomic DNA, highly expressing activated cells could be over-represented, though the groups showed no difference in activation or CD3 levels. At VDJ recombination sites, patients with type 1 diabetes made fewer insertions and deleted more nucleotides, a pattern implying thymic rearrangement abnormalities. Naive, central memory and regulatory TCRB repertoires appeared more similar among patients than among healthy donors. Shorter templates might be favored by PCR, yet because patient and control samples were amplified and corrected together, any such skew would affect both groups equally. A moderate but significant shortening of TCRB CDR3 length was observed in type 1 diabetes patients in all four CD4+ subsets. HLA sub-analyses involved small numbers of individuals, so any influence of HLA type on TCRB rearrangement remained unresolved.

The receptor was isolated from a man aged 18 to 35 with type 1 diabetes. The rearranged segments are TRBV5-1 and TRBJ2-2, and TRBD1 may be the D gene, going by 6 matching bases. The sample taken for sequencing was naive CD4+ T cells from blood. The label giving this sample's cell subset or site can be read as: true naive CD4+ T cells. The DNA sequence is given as TGCGCCAGCAGCTTGGGGACAGCCACCGGGGAGCTGTTTTTT. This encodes CASSLGTATGELFF.